These T cell receptor beta chains were read from a single sample in a study of T cell repertoires in cytomegalovirus infection. TCRdb recomputed calls from the reads with MiXCR, one row per CDR3 protein. In the table there are hundreds of thousands of distinct CDR3 sequences, approximately 25% of which are singletons. The sample consisted of CD8+ T cells from PBMCs. The receptor set was obtained from a human donor in good health (CMV status not recorded). Some clones in this sample may be carry-over from other donors' samples. CDR3s include the opening cysteine and the closing phenylalanine or tryptophan. D genes are given only for firm matches.

J gene	D gene	V gene	CDR3 protein
TRBJ1-5	NA	TRBV6-5	CASSYSGSNQPQHF
TRBJ2-5	NA	TRBV6-5	CASSYSETQYF
TRBJ2-1	NA	TRBV2	CASPLIRGRYNEQFF
TRBJ2-1	NA	TRBV5-1	CASSLAGAPNNEQFF
TRBJ2-5	NA	TRBV7-6	CASSLDNPETQYF
TRBJ1-1	NA	TRBV28	CASSLAHTTEAFF
TRBJ2-1	TRBD1	TRBV28	CASSFGWAGGSDEQFF
TRBJ2-3	TRBD1	TRBV7-3	CASSLGDRVGTDTQYF
TRBJ2-1	TRBD2	TRBV2	CASSEASSGDNEQFF
TRBJ2-3	TRBD2	TRBV7-9	CASSPRTSGGFATDTQYF
TRBJ1-2	TRBD1	TRBV5-3	CASSLRTGEDYGYTF
TRBJ2-2	NA	TRBV7-8	CASSYYQTGELFF
TRBJ1-1	NA	TRBV28	CASSFDQIYREVEAFF
TRBJ2-1	NA	TRBV12-3/TRBV12-4	CASTLPTVQKNNEQFF
TRBJ2-1	TRBD2	TRBV6-2/TRBV6-3	CASSYSISGGWNEQFF
TRBJ2-1	NA	TRBV28	CASKFREDNEQFF
TRBJ2-5	NA	TRBV20-1	CSARDRRFQETQYF
TRBJ2-5	TRBD1	TRBV11-2	CASSPRGQGRETQYF
TRBJ2-5	TRBD1	TRBV7-9	CVSSLVGQGAETQYF
TRBJ2-1	NA	TRBV4-3	CASSYGRPGNEQFF
TRBJ2-1	TRBD1	TRBV7-9	CASSLVAGGDYNEQFF
TRBJ1-5	NA	TRBV5-1	CASRATGGDQPQHF
TRBJ1-1	NA	TRBV7-9	CASSSPGPENTEAFF
TRBJ2-1	TRBD2	TRBV6-6	CASSYSMIPTSGGDNEQFF
TRBJ2-1	NA	TRBV11-2	CASGDGNSAYNEQFF
TRBJ1-3	NA	TRBV2	CASREGIRGNTIYF
TRBJ1-1	NA	TRBV12-3/TRBV12-4	CASSLVRWGAEAFF
TRBJ1-5	TRBD1	TRBV14	CASNLRDRNNQPQHF
TRBJ2-1	NA	TRBV6-5	CASSYGGTGYNEQFF
TRBJ1-1	NA	TRBV7-2	CASSTHEASEAFF
TRBJ2-7	NA	TRBV20-1	CSARGQTDYEQYF
TRBJ1-5	NA	TRBV2	CASSEFAASNQPQHF
TRBJ2-7	TRBD1	TRBV7-8	CASSITGGPGYEQYF
TRBJ2-1	NA	TRBV7-9	CASSFYRERYNEQFF
TRBJ1-2	NA	TRBV7-9	CASSRGSGLPEGYGYTF
TRBJ2-1	NA	TRBV7-9	CATKGDGAYNEQFF
TRBJ2-7	TRBD1	TRBV6-6	CASSYPRQGPQTSSYEQYF
TRBJ2-3	NA	TRBV7-8	CASSSPPEGGNTDTQYF
TRBJ1-1	NA	TRBV6-2/TRBV6-3	CASSYKAPNTEAFF
TRBJ2-5	TRBD2	TRBV11-2	CASSHYLGLAGETQETQYF
TRBJ1-1	NA	TRBV6-6	CASPGLIEAFF
TRBJ2-1	TRBD1	TRBV14	CASRGTEGGREQFF
TRBJ2-5	NA	TRBV29-1	CSVRQDQETQYF
TRBJ1-2	TRBD1	TRBV25-1	CASSEYGTGGYGYTF